This T cell receptor beta chain was sequenced in a study of blood T cell repertoires in COVID-19. The wider study: Samples came from the United States, Italy and Spain, spanning acute and convalescent COVID-19. The cDNA or gDNA used as material had been derived from T cells, B-cell-depleted T cells, or PBMCs.

How the authors handled the data: Amplified reference gene primers provided the basis for estimating nucleated cell counts. TCRdb's table, derived via immunoSEQ multiplex PCR, lists solely in-frame clones and lacks some. V, J and clone size are those of that table, while D and trimming were read from the DNA. The table lists about 300,000 clones, around 89% of them singletons. Looked up from germline, CDR1 is MNHNY and CDR2 is SVGAGI (reference sequence). Trimming shortened V by 4 bases and J by 3 bases, and 12 bases separated the two germline ends. The CDR3 consists of 14 residues. The sequenced sample consisted of peripheral blood. The J gene is TRBJ1-1, the V gene TRBV6-6, with D hard to call. This clonotype was obtained from a woman in her thirties who had recovered from COVID-19. The CDR3 is CASSSRMRDTEAFF. CDR3 nucleotide sequence: TGTGCCAGCAGTTCCCGGATGAGGGACACTGAAGCTTTCTTT.